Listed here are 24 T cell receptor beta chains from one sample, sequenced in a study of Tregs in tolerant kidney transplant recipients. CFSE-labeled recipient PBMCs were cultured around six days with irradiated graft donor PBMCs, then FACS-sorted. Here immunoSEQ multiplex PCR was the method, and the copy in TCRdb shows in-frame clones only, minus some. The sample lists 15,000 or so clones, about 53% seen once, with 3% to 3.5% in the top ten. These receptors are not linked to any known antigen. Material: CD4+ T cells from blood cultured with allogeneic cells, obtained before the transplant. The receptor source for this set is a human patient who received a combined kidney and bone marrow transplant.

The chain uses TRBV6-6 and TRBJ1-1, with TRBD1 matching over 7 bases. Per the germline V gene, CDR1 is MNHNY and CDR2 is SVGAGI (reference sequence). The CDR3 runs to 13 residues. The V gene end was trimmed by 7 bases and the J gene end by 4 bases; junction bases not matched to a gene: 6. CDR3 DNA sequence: TGTGCCAGCACCCCAGCAGGGGGCACTGAAGCTTTCTTT. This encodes CASTPAGGTEAFF.

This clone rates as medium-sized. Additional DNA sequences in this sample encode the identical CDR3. Here the CDR3 reads CASSPGRRGTEAFF. For the CDR3, the DNA is TGTGCCAGCAGCCCGGGCCGCCGGGGCACTGAAGCTTTCTTT. The chain carries TRBV7-9 and TRBJ1-1; D gene uncertain. In germline, CDR1 is SEHNR, CDR2 FQNEAQ (reference sequence). Trimming cost V 5 bases and J 4 bases, with 14 bases left between them. This CDR3 region has 14 residues.

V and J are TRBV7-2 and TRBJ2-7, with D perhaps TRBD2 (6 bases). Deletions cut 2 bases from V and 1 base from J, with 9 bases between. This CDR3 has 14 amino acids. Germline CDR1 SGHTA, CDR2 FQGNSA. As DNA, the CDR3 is TGTGCCAGCAGCTTACAGGAGGGATCCTACGAGCAGTACTTC. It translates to CASSLQEGSYEQYF.

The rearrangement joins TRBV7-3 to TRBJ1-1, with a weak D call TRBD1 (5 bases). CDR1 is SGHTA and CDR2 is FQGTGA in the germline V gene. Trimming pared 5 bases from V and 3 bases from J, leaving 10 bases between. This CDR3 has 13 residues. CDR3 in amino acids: CASSRDRDTEAFF. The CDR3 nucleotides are TGTGCCAGCAGCAGAGACAGAGACACTGAAGCTTTCTTT.

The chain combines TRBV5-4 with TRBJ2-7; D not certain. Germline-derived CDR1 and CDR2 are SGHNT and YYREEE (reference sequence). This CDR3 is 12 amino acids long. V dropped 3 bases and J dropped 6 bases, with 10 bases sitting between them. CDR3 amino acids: CASSSDSLEQYF. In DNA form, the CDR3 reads TGTGCCAGCAGCTCCGACTCTCTCGAGCAGTACTTC.

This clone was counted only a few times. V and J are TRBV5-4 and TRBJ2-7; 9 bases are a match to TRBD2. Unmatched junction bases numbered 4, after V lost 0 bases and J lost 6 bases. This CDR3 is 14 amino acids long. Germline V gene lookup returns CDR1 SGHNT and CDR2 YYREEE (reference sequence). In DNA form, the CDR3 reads TGTGCCAGCAGCTTGGGCGGGGGGGAGGTCGAGCAGTACTTC. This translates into CASSLGGGEVEQYF.

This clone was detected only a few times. The CDR3 sequence is CASSVGTGSTDTQYF. CDR3 in DNA: TGTGCCAGCAGCGTTGGGACAGGGAGCACAGATACGCAGTATTTT. This rearrangement joins TRBV9 to TRBJ2-3, with 9 bases lining up with TRBD1. Germline lookup yields CDR1 SGDLS and CDR2 YYNGEE. CDR3 length: 15 amino acids. The V and J ends lost 2 bases and 0 bases, in that order; junction bases with no gene match: 1.

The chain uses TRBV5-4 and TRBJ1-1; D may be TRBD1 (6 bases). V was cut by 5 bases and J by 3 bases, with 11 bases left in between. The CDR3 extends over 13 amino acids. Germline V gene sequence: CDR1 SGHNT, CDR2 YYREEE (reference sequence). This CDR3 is CASSSGQYTEAFF. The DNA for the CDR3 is TGTGCCAGCAGTTCAGGACAGTACACTGAAGCTTTCTTT.

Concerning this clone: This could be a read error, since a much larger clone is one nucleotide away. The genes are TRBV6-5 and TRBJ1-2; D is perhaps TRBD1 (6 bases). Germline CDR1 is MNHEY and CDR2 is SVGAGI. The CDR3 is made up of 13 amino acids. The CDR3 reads CASSPQGFHGCTF. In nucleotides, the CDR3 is TGTGCCAGCAGTCCCCAGGGGTTCCATGGCTGCACCTTC.

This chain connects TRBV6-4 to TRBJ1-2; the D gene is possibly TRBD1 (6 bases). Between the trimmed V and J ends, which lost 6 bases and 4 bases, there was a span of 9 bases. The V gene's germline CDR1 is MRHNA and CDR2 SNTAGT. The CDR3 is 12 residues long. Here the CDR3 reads CASRRTVYGYTF. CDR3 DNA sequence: TGTGCCAGCAGGAGGACAGTCTATGGCTACACCTTC.

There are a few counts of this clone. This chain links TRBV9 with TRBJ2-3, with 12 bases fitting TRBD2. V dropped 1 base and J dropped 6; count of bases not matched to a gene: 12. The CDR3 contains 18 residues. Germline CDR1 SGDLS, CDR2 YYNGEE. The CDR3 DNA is TGTGCCAGCAGCGTACCCTTAACTAGCGGGAGGAAAGGGGATACGCAGTATTTT. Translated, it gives CASSVPLTSGRKGDTQYF. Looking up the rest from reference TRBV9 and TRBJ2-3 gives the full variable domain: DSGVTQTPKHLITATGQRVTLRCSPRSGDLSVYWYQQSLDQGLQFLIQYYNGEERAKGNILERFSAQQFPDLHSELNLSSLELGDSALYFCASSVPLTSGRKGDTQYFGPGTRLTVL.

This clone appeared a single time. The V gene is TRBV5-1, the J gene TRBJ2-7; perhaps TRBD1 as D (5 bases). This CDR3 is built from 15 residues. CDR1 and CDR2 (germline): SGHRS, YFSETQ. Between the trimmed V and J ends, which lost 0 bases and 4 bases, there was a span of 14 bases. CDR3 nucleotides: TGCGCCAGCAGCTTGGCTTGGGGCTCGGAGTACGAGCAGTACTTC. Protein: CASSLAWGSEYEQYF.

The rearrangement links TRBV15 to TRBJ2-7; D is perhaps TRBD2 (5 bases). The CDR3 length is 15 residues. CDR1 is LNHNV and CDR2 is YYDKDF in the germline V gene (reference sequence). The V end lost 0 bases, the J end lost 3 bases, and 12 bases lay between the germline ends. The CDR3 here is CATSRDLTSYYEQYF. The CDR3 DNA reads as TGTGCCACCAGCAGAGATCTAACTAGTTACTACGAGCAGTACTTC.

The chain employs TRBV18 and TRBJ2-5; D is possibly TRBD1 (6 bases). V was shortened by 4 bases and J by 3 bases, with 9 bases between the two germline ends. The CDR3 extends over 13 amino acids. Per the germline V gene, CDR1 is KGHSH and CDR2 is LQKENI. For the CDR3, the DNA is TGTGCCAGCTCACTTTGGACAGAAGAGACCCAGTACTTC. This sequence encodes CASSLWTEETQYF. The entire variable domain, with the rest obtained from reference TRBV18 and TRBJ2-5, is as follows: NAGVMQNPRHLVRRRGQEARLRCSPMKGHSHVYWYRQLPEEGLKFMVYLQKENIIDESGMPKERFSAEFPKEGPSILRIQQVVRGDSAAYFCASSLWTEETQYFGPGTRLLVL.

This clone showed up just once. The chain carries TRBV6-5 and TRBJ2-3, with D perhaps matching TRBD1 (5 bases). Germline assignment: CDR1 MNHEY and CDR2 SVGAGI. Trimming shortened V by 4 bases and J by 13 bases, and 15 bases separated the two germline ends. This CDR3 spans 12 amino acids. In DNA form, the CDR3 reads TGTGCCAGCAGTTCCCAGTTGGTAGGGGAGTATTTT. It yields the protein CASSSQLVGEYF.

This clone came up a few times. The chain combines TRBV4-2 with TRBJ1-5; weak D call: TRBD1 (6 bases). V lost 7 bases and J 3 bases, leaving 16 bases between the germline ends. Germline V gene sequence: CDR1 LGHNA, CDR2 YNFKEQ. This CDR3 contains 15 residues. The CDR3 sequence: CASTLGGGFNQPQHF. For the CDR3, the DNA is TGTGCCAGCACCCTAGGGGGGGGTTTCAATCAGCCCCAGCATTTT.

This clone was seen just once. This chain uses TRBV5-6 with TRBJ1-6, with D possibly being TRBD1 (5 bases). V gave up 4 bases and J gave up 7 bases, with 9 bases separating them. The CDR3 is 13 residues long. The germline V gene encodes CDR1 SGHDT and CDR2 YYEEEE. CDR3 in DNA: TGTGCCAGCAGCACAGGACGGAATTCACCCCTCCACTTT. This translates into CASSTGRNSPLHF.

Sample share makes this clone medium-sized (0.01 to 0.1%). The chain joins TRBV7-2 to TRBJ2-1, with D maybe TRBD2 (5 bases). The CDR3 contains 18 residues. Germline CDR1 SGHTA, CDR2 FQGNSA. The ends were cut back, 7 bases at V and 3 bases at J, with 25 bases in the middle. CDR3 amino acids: CASTTGPPLASVYNEQFF. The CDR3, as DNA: TGTGCCAGCACCACGGGTCCCCCTCTAGCCTCTGTCTACAATGAGCAGTTCTTC.

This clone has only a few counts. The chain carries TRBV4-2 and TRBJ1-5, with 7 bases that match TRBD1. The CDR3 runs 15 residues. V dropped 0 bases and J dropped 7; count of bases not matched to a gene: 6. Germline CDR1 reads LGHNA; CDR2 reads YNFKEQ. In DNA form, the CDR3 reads TGTGCCAGCAGCCAAGAGACAGGGTCAGGGCAGCCCCAGCATTTT. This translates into CASSQETGSGQPQHF.

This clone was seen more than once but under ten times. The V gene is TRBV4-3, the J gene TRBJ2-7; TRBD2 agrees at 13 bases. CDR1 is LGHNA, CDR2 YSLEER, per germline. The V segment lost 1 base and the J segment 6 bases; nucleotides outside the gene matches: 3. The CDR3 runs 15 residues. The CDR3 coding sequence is TGCGCCAGCAGCCAAGGGACTAGCGGGGGCCTCGAGCAGTACTTC. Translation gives CASSQGTSGGLEQYF.

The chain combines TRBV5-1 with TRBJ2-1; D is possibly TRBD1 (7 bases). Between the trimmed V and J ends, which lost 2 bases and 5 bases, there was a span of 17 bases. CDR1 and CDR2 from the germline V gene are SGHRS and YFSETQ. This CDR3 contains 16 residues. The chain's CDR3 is CASSFGWRGQHNEQFF. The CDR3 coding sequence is TGCGCCAGCAGCTTCGGTTGGAGGGGGCAGCACAATGAGCAGTTCTTC. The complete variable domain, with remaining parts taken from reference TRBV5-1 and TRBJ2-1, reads KAGVTQTPRYLIKTRGQQVTLSCSPISGHRSVSWYQQTPGQGLQFLFEYFSETQRNKGNFPGRFSGRQFSNSRSEMNVSTLELGDSALYLCASSFGWRGQHNEQFFGPGTRLTVL.

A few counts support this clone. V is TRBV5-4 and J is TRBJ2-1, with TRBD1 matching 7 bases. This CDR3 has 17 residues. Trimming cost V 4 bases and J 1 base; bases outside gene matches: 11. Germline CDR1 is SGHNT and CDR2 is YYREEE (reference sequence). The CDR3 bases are TGTGCCAGCAGCAAGAATACAGGGGCCCCTTCCTACAATGAGCAGTTCTTC. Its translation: CASSKNTGAPSYNEQFF.

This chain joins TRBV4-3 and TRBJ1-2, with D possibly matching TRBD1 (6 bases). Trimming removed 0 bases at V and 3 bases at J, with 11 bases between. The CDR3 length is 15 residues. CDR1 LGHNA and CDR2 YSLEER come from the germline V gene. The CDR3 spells CASSQEPAGDYGYTF. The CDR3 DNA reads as TGCGCCAGCAGCCAAGAGCCCGCAGGGGACTATGGCTACACCTTC.

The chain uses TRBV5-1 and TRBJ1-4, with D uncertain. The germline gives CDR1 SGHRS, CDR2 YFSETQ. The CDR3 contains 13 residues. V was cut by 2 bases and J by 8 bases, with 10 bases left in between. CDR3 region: CASSFGVGEKLFF. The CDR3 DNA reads TGCGCCAGCAGCTTCGGGGTTGGGGAAAAACTGTTTTTT.